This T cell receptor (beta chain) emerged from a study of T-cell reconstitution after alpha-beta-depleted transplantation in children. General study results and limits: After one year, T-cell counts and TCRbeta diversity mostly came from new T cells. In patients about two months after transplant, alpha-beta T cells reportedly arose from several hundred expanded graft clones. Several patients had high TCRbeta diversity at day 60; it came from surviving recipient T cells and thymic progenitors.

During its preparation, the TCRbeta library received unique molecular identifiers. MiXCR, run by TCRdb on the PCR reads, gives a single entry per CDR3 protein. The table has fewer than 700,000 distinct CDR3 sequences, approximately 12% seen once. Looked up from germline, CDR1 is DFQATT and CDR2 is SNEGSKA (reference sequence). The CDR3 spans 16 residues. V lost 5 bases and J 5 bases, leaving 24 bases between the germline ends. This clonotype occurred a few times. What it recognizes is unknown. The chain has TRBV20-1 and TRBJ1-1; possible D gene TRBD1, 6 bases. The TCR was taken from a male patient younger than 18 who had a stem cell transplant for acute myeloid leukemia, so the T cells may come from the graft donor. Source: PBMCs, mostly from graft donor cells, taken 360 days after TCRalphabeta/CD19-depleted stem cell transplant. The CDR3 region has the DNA TGCAGTGCTGGAACTCCAACAGGGAAGCAGAGTACTGAAGCTTTCTTT. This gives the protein CSAGTPTGKQSTEAFF.